These 31 T cell receptor beta chains were sequenced from one sample in a study of T cell responses to AZD1222 COVID-19 vaccine. The repertoire was sequenced with immunoSEQ multiplex PCR; TCRdb's copy has only in-frame clones and lacks some. The sample lists some 130,000 clones, roughly 90% occurring once. Sequencing used peripheral blood, obtained 28 days after the second AZD1222 dose. Receptors originate from an adult who received the AZD1222 COVID-19 vaccine.

J is TRBJ1-5 and V is TRBV28; 10 bases align to TRBD1. Germline V gene data show CDR1 as MDHEN and CDR2 as SYDVKM. CDR3 length: 18 residues. V was clipped by 6 bases and J by 5 bases; unmatched bases: 16. CDR3 region: CASSPFGTGARRHQPQHF. The CDR3 DNA follows: TGTGCCAGCAGCCCCTTCGGGACAGGGGCCCGGCGTCATCAGCCCCAGCATTTT.

The V call is TRBV29-1, the J call TRBJ1-1, with no clear D. The V gene's germline CDR1 is SQVTM and CDR2 ANQGSEA. The CDR3 is 11 residues long. Between the trimmed V and J ends, which lost 4 bases and 8 bases, there was a span of 11 bases. The chain's CDR3 is CSVGNGNEAFF. As DNA, the CDR3 is TGCAGCGTTGGCAACGGGAACGAAGCTTTCTTT.

The genes are TRBV2 and TRBJ2-7; D not certain. The germline CDR1 and CDR2 sequences are SNHLY and FYNNEI. Trimming left V 8 bases short and J 3 bases short, with 14 bases between. This CDR3 is 13 amino acids long. This CDR3 is CASAGAHGYEQYF. CDR3 nucleotide sequence: TGTGCCAGCGCCGGAGCCCACGGCTACGAGCAGTACTTC.

This chain connects TRBV12-3 or TRBV12-4 to TRBJ1-2; D gene uncertain. Trimming cost V 3 bases and J 6 bases, with 11 bases left between them. This CDR3 spans 13 amino acids. The CDR3 coding sequence is TGTGCCAGCAGTTTCCGGGCGCAGCATGGCTACACCTTC. This codes for CASSFRAQHGYTF.

The table lists this clone with a few counts. The chain is built from TRBV11-2 and TRBJ2-1; D is undetermined. Trimming took 0 bases from V and 6 from J, leaving 15 bases between them. There are 16 residues in the CDR3. Germline V gives CDR1 SGHAT, CDR2 FQNNGV. The CDR3 DNA is TGTGCCAGCAGCTTAGATCGTACTCGAACTGGCAATGAGCAGTTCTTC. This gives the protein CASSLDRTRTGNEQFF.

This chain joins TRBV4-2 and TRBJ2-7, with a weak D call TRBD1 (6 bases). This CDR3 is 15 amino acids long. From germline, CDR1 is LGHNA and CDR2 YNFKEQ. Trimming shortened V by 0 bases and J by 0 bases, and 9 bases separated the two germline ends. The CDR3 is CASSQDDRPSYEQYF. CDR3 coding DNA: TGTGCCAGCAGCCAAGATGACAGGCCCTCCTACGAGCAGTACTTC.

The V gene is TRBV12-3 or TRBV12-4, the J gene TRBJ2-4; D is undetermined. V lost 2 bases and J lost 6, with 2 bases in between. The CDR3 consists of 11 residues. DNA of the CDR3: TGTGCCAGCAGTTTACGAAACATTCAGTACTTC. This sequence encodes CASSLRNIQYF.

This chain connects TRBV12-5 to TRBJ1-2; TRBD1 matches at 10 bases. Germline V lookup: CDR1 LGHNT, CDR2 FRNRAP. The trim removed 4 bases at V and 5 bases at J, leaving 10 bases unmatched. The CDR3 extends over 16 amino acids. CDR3 nucleotide sequence: TGTGCTAGTGGTTGGACGGGACAGGGGAGGGCGTATGGCTACACCTTC. Its translation: CASGWTGQGRAYGYTF. The entire variable domain, with the rest obtained from reference TRBV12-5 and TRBJ1-2, is as follows: DARVTQTPRHKVTEMGQEVTMRCQPILGHNTVFWYRQTMMQGLELLAYFRNRAPLDDSGMPKDRFSAEMPDATLATLKIQPSEPRDSAVYFCASGWTGQGRAYGYTFGSGTRLTVV.

This clone was recorded once. The rearrangement joins TRBV15 to TRBJ2-2; tentatively, D is TRBD1 or TRBD2 (5 bases each). CDR3 length: 15 amino acids. V was pared by 8 bases and J by 2 bases, with 15 bases between. CDR1 and CDR2 from the germline V gene are LNHNV and YYDKDF (reference sequence). DNA of the CDR3: TGTGCCACCCAGGTATGGGGGACCAACACCGGGGAGCTGTTTTTT. Translated: CATQVWGTNTGELFF.

The chain recombines TRBV4-1 with TRBJ1-2; 8 bases agree with TRBD1. V shed 4 bases and J 2 bases; nucleotides not matched to a gene: 9. The CDR3 runs 16 residues. Germline V gives CDR1 MGHRA, CDR2 YSYEKL. CDR3 in DNA: TGCGCCAGCAGCCTTTACGACAGGGGCCTAAACTATGGCTACACCTTC. This gives the protein CASSLYDRGLNYGYTF.

This sequence joins TRBV18 and TRBJ1-1; perhaps TRBD1 as D (5 bases). The CDR3 has 17 amino acids. Germline values: CDR1 KGHSH, CDR2 LQKENI. Trimming left V 0 bases short and J 1 base short, with 15 bases between. The CDR3 reads CASSPPSIGAQNTEAFF. The CDR3, as DNA: TGTGCCAGCTCACCACCGAGTATAGGGGCCCAGAACACTGAAGCTTTCTTT.

V and J are TRBV2 and TRBJ2-3; a weak D match, TRBD2 (5 bases). Trimming removed 5 bases from V and 6 bases from J, with 18 bases in between. The CDR3 runs to 15 residues. Germline V lookup: CDR1 SNHLY, CDR2 FYNNEI. DNA of the CDR3: TGTGCCAGCAGTATCGGACTTCTTCGCAGGGATACGCAGTATTTT. Translated, it gives CASSIGLLRRDTQYF.

The chain has TRBV5-1 and TRBJ1-5, with D possibly matching TRBD1 (6 bases). V lost 1 base and J 5 bases, leaving 13 bases between the germline ends. CDR1 and CDR2 (germline): SGHRS, YFSETQ. This CDR3 region has 15 residues. The DNA for the CDR3 is TGCGCCAGCAGCTTGAACTGGGGACAAGATCAGCCCCAGCATTTT. Translating gives CASSLNWGQDQPQHF.

This clone has only a few counts. This chain uses TRBV27 with TRBJ1-2; tentatively, D is TRBD1 (5 bases). The CDR3 consists of 15 residues. Trimming took 6 bases from V and 8 from J, leaving 22 bases between them. The V gene's germline CDR1 is MNHEY and CDR2 SMNVEV (reference sequence). CDR3: CASSLNAVWGMGYTF. The DNA of the CDR3 is TGTGCCAGCAGCCTAAACGCCGTGTGGGGGATGGGCTACACCTTC.

The chain links TRBV10-3 to TRBJ2-3; no clear D. This CDR3 comprises 11 residues. Germline loops: CDR1 ENHRY, CDR2 SYGVKD. V was cut by 6 bases and J by 6 bases, with 7 bases left in between. The CDR3 DNA is TGTGCCATCAGCCCGAGGGATACGCAGTATTTT. This codes for CAISPRDTQYF.

The rearrangement uses TRBV18 and TRBJ1-3; no clear D. Germline loops: CDR1 KGHSH, CDR2 LQKENI. There are 14 residues in the CDR3. V dropped 6 bases and J dropped 2 bases, with 11 bases sitting between them. The CDR3 is CASSQSVTGNTIYF. Here the CDR3 DNA reads TGTGCCAGCTCCCAGTCGGTAACTGGAAACACCATATATTTT. Full variable domain (missing parts from reference TRBV18 and TRBJ1-3): NAGVMQNPRHLVRRRGQEARLRCSPMKGHSHVYWYRQLPEEGLKFMVYLQKENIIDESGMPKERFSAEFPKEGPSILRIQQVVRGDSAAYFCASSQSVTGNTIYFGEGSWLTVV.

V usage is TRBV6-1 and J usage is TRBJ1-2; 8 bases are shared with TRBD1. V lost 1 base to trimming and J lost 6 bases; unmatched junction nucleotides: 4. The CDR3 is made up of 14 amino acids. Germline V gene data show CDR1 as MNHNS and CDR2 as SASEGT. The CDR3: CASSEGQGFDGYTF. In DNA, the CDR3 is TGTGCCAGCAGTGAAGGACAGGGGTTCGATGGCTACACCTTC.

In regard to this clone: Germline is not matched at one junction end, which may reflect a read error. The chain has TRBV7-9 and TRBJ1-2; TRBD1 aligns across 10 bases. Per the germline V gene, CDR1 is SEHNR and CDR2 is FQNEAQ (reference sequence). The CDR3 is made up of 13 amino acids. The CDR3 reads CASLRTDRGILVF. The CDR3 DNA reads TGTGCCAGCCTTCGAACGGACAGGGGGATTCTAGTCTTC.

The J gene is TRBJ2-7, the V gene TRBV5-1, with D perhaps TRBD2 (5 bases). V was clipped by 5 bases and J by 3 bases, with 18 bases between them. CDR1 SGHRS and CDR2 YFSETQ come from the germline V gene. This CDR3 comprises 15 residues. The chain's CDR3 is CASREGWTEDYEQYF. The CDR3 coding sequence is TGCGCCAGCAGGGAAGGTTGGACGGAGGACTACGAGCAGTACTTC.

This chain uses TRBV19 with TRBJ2-7; 9 nucleotides align to TRBD1. CDR1 and CDR2 from the germline V gene are LNHDA and SQIVND (reference sequence). This CDR3 region has 15 residues. The V gene end was trimmed by 2 bases and the J gene end by 2 bases; junction bases not matched to a gene: 4. CDR3 sequence reads: CASSIIGQGTYEQYF. The CDR3 region has the DNA TGTGCCAGTAGTATAATTGGACAGGGGACCTACGAGCAGTACTTC.

J is TRBJ2-3 and V is TRBV10-3; 8 positions match TRBD2. Germline V CDR1 and CDR2: ENHRY, SYGVKD. V was pared by 3 bases and J by 5 bases, with 4 bases of the junction left unmatched. The CDR3 length is 14 residues. The CDR3 loop reads CAISELSGRDTQYF. The DNA of the CDR3 is TGTGCCATCAGTGAATTAAGCGGGAGAGATACGCAGTATTTT.

This sequence joins TRBV30 and TRBJ2-3; 7 positions agree with TRBD2. V was clipped by 6 bases and J by 2 bases; unmatched bases: 5. The CDR3 runs to 13 residues. Germline CDR1 is GTSNPN and CDR2 is SVGIG (reference sequence). As DNA, the CDR3 is TGTGCCTGCCCGCGGGAGTACACAGATACGCAGTATTTT. It is translated as CACPREYTDTQYF. Full variable domain (outside the CDR3, taken from reference TRBV30 and TRBJ2-3): SQTIHQWPATLVQPVGSPLSLECTVEGTSNPNLYWYRQAAGRGLQLLFYSVGIGQISSEVPQNLSASRPQDRQFILSSKKLLLSDSGFYLCACPREYTDTQYFGPGTRLTVL.

The V call is TRBV9, the J call TRBJ2-3; 8 bases match TRBD2. This CDR3 spans 18 amino acids. Unmatched junction bases numbered 16, after V lost 4 bases and J lost 3 bases. The germline gives CDR1 SGDLS, CDR2 YYNGEE. CDR3 sequence reads: CASSSRTGTSFRTDTQYF. In DNA form, the CDR3 reads TGTGCCAGCAGCTCAAGGACCGGGACTAGTTTTAGGACAGATACGCAGTATTTT.

The V gene is TRBV2, the J gene TRBJ1-6, with TRBD1 identical over 7 bases. The length of the CDR3 is 13 residues. Germline trimming cut 8 bases from V and 7 bases from J; bases unmatched to any gene: 5. Germline V lookup: CDR1 SNHLY, CDR2 FYNNEI. CDR3 loop: CASQGTENSPLHF. CDR3 in DNA: TGTGCCAGCCAAGGGACAGAAAATTCACCCCTCCACTTT.

The J gene is TRBJ1-6, the V gene TRBV28, with D perhaps matching TRBD1 (6 bases). The CDR3 consists of 16 residues. Deletions cut 7 bases from V and 12 bases from J, with 25 bases between. Per the germline V gene, CDR1 is MDHEN and CDR2 is SYDVKM. DNA for the CDR3: TGTGCCAGCACCCAGGTACAGGGACCCCTTCTTCAACCCCTCCACTTT. Amino acid sequence: CASTQVQGPLLQPLHF.

This clone was picked up one time. V and J are TRBV7-6 and TRBJ2-7; weak D call: TRBD1 (6 bases). This CDR3 has 13 amino acids. Germline V lookup: CDR1 SGHVS, CDR2 FNYEAQ. V was cut by 5 bases and J by 5 bases, with 13 bases left in between. For the CDR3, the DNA is TGTGCCAGCAGCCTCGCGGCAGGGGACGAGCAGTACTTC. This sequence encodes CASSLAAGDEQYF.

The rearrangement uses TRBV6-6 and TRBJ2-1; perhaps TRBD2 as D (5 bases). CDR1 and CDR2 (germline): MNHNY, SVGAGI (reference sequence). The CDR3 length is 18 residues. V lost 5 bases and J 0 bases, leaving 20 bases between the germline ends. The CDR3 DNA is TGTGCCAGCAGTCCCCTAGAAAGCGGTCTAAGCTCCTACAATGAGCAGTTCTTC. It codes for CASSPLESGLSSYNEQFF.

The gene calls are TRBV2 and TRBJ2-1, with 10 bases identical to TRBD2. Losses at the gene ends were 6 bases for V and 5 bases for J; bases not matched to a gene: 7. In germline, CDR1 is SNHLY, CDR2 FYNNEI. This CDR3 region has 15 residues. CDR3 bases: TGTGCCAGCAGGGTGGGACTAGCGAATAACAATGAGCAGTTCTTC. Protein product: CASRVGLANNNEQFF. The full variable domain, rest sourced from reference TRBV2 and TRBJ2-1, is EPEVTQTPSHQVTQMGQEVILRCVPISNHLYFYWYRQILGQKVEFLVSFYNNEISEKSEIFDDQFSVERPDGSNFTLKIRSTKLEDSAMYFCASRVGLANNNEQFFGPGTRLTVL.

This clone has more than one count but fewer than ten. The J gene is TRBJ1-6, the V gene TRBV28; D uncertain. Germline V CDR1 and CDR2: MDHEN, SYDVKM. The CDR3 contains 17 residues. The V end was cut by 10 bases, the J end by 0 bases, with 19 bases between. CDR3 DNA: TGTGCCACCATGATTTGGCGGTCGAACTCCTATAATTCACCCCTCCACTTT. This gives the protein CATMIWRSNSYNSPLHF.

The chain couples TRBV9 to TRBJ2-6; D unclear. Trimming left V 3 bases short and J 4 bases short, with 8 bases between. The CDR3 runs 14 residues. Germline lookup yields CDR1 SGDLS and CDR2 YYNGEE. The CDR3 reads CASSGSRGANVLTF. CDR3 DNA sequence: TGTGCCAGCAGCGGCTCCCGAGGGGCCAACGTCCTGACTTTC.

This sequence joins TRBV2 and TRBJ2-3; 7 nucleotides match TRBD1. This CDR3 is built from 16 residues. V shed 6 bases, J shed 3 bases, and the junction held 12 bases outside the gene matches. Germline CDR1 is SNHLY and CDR2 is FYNNEI. This CDR3 reads CASRRQGSWVTDTQYF. CDR3 sequence (DNA): TGTGCCAGCAGGAGACAGGGAAGTTGGGTAACAGATACGCAGTATTTT.